The TCR beta chain under discussion was sequenced for a study of spatial heterogeneity in lung cancer. Overall study: Across tumor regions, counts of TCR transcripts showed a strong correlation with a T cell module score derived from matched bulk RNA-seq.

TCRdb recomputed calls from the 5' RACE reads with MiXCR, one row per CDR3 protein. The sample lists 3,000 to 4,000 distinct CDR3 sequences, 5.5% to 6.5% occurring once. Trimming took off 8 bases at V and 4 bases at J, with 16 bases between the two ends. This CDR3 has 14 amino acids. Study findings and constraints: Coverage was estimated at roughly 6.5% of tumor T cells for alpha chains and approximately 14% for beta chains. Ubiquitous and regional expanded TCR counts mirrored ubiquitous and regional nonsynonymous mutation counts, respectively. Counts of expanded alpha and beta TCRs within tumors tracked the tumor nonsynonymous mutation count.

The time point: sample taken at primary tumor resection. This clonotype appeared a few times. What it binds is unknown. The TCR sequence derives from a female donor with early-stage non-small cell lung cancer. Source: lung tumor tissue, taken at surgery. The chain carries TRBV12-3 or TRBV12-4 and TRBJ2-3, with D perhaps TRBD2 (6 bases). The CDR3 DNA reads as TGTGCCAGCGGCTCCGGAGGGCGGGCAGATACGCAGTATTTT. This sequence encodes CASGSGGRADTQYF.